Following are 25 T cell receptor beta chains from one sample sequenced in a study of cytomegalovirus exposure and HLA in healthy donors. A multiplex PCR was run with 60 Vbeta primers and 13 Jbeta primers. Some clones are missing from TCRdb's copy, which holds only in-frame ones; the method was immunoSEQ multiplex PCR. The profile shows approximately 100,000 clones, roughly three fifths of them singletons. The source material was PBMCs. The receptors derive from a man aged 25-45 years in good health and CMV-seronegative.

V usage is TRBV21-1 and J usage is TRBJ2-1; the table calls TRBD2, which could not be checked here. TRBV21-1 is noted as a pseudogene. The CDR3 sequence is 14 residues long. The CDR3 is CASSKRASGSEQFF. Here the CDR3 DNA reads TGTGCCAGCAGCAAACGGGCTAGCGGCAGTGAGCAGTTCTTC.

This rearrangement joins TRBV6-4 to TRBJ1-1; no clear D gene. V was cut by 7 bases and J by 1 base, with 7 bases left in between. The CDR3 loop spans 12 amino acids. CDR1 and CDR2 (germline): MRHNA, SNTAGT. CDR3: CASTQENTEAFF. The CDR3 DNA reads TGTGCCAGCACCCAGGAGAACACTGAAGCTTTCTTT.

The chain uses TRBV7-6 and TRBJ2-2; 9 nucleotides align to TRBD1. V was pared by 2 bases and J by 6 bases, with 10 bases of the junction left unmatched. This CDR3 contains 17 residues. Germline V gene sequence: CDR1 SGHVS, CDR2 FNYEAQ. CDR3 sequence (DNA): TGTGCCAGCAGCTTAAAACCGGGACAGGGCTTAGCCGGGGAGCTGTTTTTT. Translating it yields CASSLKPGQGLAGELFF. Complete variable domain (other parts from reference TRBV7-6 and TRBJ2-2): GAGVSQSPRYKVTKRGQDVALRCDPISGHVSLYWYRQALGQGPEFLTYFNYEAQQDKSGLPNDRFSAERPEGSISTLTIQRTEQRDSAMYRCASSLKPGQGLAGELFFGEGSRLTVL.

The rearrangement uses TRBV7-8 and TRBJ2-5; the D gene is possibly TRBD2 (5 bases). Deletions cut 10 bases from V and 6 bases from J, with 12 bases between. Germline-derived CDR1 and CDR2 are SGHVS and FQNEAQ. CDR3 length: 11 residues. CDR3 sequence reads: CATGVEQTQYF. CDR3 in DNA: TGTGCCACCGGGGTCGAACAGACCCAGTACTTC.

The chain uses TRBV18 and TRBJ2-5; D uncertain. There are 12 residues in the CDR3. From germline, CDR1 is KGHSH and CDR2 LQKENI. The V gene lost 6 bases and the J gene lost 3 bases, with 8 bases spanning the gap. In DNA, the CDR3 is TGTGCCAGCTCCCCAAATAAAGAGACCCAGTACTTC. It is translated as CASSPNKETQYF.

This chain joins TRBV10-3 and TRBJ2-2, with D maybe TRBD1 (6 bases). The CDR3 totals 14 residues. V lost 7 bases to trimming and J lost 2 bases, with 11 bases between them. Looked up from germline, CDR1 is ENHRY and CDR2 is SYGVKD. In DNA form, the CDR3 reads TGTGCCATCACCTCGACAGGCAACACCGGGGAGCTGTTTTTT. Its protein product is CAITSTGNTGELFF.

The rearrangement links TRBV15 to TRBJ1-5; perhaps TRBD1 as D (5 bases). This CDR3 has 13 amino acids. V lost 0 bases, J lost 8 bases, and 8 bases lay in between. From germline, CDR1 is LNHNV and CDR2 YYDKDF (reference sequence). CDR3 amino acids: CATSRERREPQHF. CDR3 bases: TGTGCCACCAGCAGAGAACGCAGGGAGCCCCAGCATTTT.

The CDR3 bases are TGTGCCAGCAGCATAGGACAGGCTGAGACCCAGTACTTC. It translates to CASSIGQAETQYF. The chain uses TRBV5-4 and TRBJ2-5; 7 nucleotides agree with TRBD1. V shed 4 bases, J shed 5 bases, and the junction held 5 bases outside the gene matches. Germline loops: CDR1 SGHNT, CDR2 YYREEE (reference sequence). The CDR3 spans 13 residues.

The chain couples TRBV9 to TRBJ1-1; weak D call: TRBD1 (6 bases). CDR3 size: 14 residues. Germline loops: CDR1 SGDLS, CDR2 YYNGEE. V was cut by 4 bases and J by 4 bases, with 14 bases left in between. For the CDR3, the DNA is TGTGCCAGCAGCCCACTCGGGGGGCTCACTGAAGCTTTCTTT. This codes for CASSPLGGLTEAFF.

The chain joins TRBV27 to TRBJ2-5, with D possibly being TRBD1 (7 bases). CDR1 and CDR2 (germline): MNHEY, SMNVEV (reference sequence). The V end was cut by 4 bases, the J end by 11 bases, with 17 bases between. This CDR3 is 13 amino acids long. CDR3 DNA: TGTGCCAGCAGTTCCAGGGGGGAGTGGGAGCAGTACTTC. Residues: CASSSRGEWEQYF.

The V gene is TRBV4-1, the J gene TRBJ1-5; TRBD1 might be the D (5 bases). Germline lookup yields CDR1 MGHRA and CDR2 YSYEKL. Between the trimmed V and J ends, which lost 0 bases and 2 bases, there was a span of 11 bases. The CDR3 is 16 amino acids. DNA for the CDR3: TGCGCCAGCAGCCAAGACGGGGGAATAGGCAATCAGCCCCAGCATTTT. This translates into CASSQDGGIGNQPQHF.

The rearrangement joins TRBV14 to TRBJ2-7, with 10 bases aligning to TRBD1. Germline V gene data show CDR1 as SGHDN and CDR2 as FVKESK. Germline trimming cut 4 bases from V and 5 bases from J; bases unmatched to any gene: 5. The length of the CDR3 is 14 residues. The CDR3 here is CASSRDRGRNEQYF. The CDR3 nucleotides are TGTGCCAGCAGCCGCGACAGGGGGCGTAACGAGCAGTACTTC.

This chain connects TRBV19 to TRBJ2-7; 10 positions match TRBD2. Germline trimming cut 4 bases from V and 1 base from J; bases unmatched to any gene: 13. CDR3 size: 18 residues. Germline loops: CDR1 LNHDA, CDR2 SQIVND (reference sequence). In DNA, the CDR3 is TGTGCCAGTAGTAGAGTTACAGGGTCTAGCGGGAGATCCTACGAGCAGTACTTC. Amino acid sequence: CASSRVTGSSGRSYEQYF. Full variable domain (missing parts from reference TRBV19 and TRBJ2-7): DGGITQSPKYLFRKEGQNVTLSCEQNLNHDAMYWYRQDPGQGLRLIYYSQIVNDFQKGDIAEGYSVSREKKESFPLTVTSAQKNPTAFYLCASSRVTGSSGRSYEQYFGPGTRLTVT.

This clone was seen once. The CDR3 DNA reads TGTGCCAGCAGTTGGGGGACTAGTCTTTCTACGCAGTATTTT. Its translation is CASSWGTSLSTQYF. The chain is built from TRBV6-1 and TRBJ2-3; 8 nucleotides align to TRBD2. The CDR3 spans 14 residues. Germline CDR1 MNHNS, CDR2 SASEGT. V shed 5 bases and J 8 bases; nucleotides not matched to a gene: 9.

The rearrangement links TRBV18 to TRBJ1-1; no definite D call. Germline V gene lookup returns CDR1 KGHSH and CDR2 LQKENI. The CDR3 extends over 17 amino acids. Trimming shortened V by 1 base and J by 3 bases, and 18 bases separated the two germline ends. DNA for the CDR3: TGTGCCAGCTCACCACTAGGATCGGGCCTGGGAGACACTGAAGCTTTCTTT. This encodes CASSPLGSGLGDTEAFF.

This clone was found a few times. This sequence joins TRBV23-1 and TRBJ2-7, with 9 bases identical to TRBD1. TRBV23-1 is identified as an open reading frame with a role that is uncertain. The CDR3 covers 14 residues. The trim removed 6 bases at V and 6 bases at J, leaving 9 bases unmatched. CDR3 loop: CASRGTGIEGEQYF. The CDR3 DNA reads TGCGCCAGCAGAGGGACAGGGATTGAAGGCGAGCAGTACTTC.

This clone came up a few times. The CDR3 region is CASSPLGGLPYEQYF. The DNA for the CDR3 is TGTGCCAGTAGCCCATTAGGCGGGTTGCCCTACGAGCAGTACTTC. The chain couples TRBV19 to TRBJ2-7; perhaps TRBD2 as D (5 bases). The CDR3 covers 15 residues. The V end was cut by 6 bases, the J end by 2 bases, with 17 bases between. From germline, CDR1 is LNHDA and CDR2 SQIVND (reference sequence).

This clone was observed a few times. CDR3 amino acids: CASSFRDTRTDTQYF. In DNA, the CDR3 is TGTGCCAGCAGCTTCAGGGACACACGCACAGATACGCAGTATTTT. The chain joins TRBV7-9 to TRBJ2-3; possibly TRBD1 for D (6 bases). Per the germline V gene, CDR1 is SEHNR and CDR2 is FQNEAQ (reference sequence). V was trimmed by 3 bases and J by 1 base, leaving 11 bases between them. This CDR3 region has 15 residues. Complete variable domain (other parts from reference TRBV7-9 and TRBJ2-3): DTGVSQNPRHKITKRGQNVTFRCDPISEHNRLYWYRQTLGQGPEFLTYFQNEAQLEKSRLLSDRFSAERPKGSFSTLEIQRTEQGDSAMYLCASSFRDTRTDTQYFGPGTRLTVL.

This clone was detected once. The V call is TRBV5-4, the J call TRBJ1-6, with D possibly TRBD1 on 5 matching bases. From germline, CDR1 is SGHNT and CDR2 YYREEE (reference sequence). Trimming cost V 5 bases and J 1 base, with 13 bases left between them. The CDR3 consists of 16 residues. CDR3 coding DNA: TGTGCCAGCAGGAGACTGGGGCAATCCTATAATTCACCCCTCCACTTT. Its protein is CASRRLGQSYNSPLHF.

This CDR3 reads CAWSLTGLQETQYF. CDR3 nucleotides: TGTGCCTGGAGTTTAACAGGCTTACAAGAGACCCAGTACTTC. The V call is TRBV30, the J call TRBJ2-5, with D maybe TRBD1 (5 bases). The V end lost 2 bases, the J end lost 2 bases, and 12 bases lay between the germline ends. CDR3 length: 14 residues. The germline V gene has CDR1 GTSNPN and CDR2 SVGIG (reference sequence).

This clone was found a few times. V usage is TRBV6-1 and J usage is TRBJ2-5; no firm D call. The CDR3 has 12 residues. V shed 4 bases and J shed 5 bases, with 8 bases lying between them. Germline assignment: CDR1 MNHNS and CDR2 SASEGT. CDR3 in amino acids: CASSVRSETQYF. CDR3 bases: TGTGCCAGCAGTGTGCGCTCTGAGACCCAGTACTTC.

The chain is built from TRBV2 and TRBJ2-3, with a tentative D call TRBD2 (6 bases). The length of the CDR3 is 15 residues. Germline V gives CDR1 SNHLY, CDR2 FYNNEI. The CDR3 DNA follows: TGTGGCTCGAGGAGGGGCCGGGGTGACACAGATACGCAGTATTTT. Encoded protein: CGSRRGRGDTDTQYF.

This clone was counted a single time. For the CDR3, the DNA is TGTGCCAGCAGCGTAGACGGGGGACTGTTCAACTATGGCTACACCTTC. This encodes CASSVDGGLFNYGYTF. This chain uses TRBV9 with TRBJ1-2; tentatively, D is TRBD1 (5 bases). The ends were cut back, 0 bases at V and 2 bases at J, with 14 bases in the middle. The V gene's germline CDR1 is SGDLS and CDR2 YYNGEE. This CDR3 comprises 16 residues.

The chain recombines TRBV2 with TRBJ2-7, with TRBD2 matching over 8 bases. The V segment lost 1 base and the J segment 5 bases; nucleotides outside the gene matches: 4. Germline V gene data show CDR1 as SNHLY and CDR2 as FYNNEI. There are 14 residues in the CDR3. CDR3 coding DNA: TGTGCCAGCAGTGAAGTTCTAGCGGGTGACGAGCAGTACTTC. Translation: CASSEVLAGDEQYF. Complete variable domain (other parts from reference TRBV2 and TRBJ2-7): EPEVTQTPSHQVTQMGQEVILRCVPISNHLYFYWYRQILGQKVEFLVSFYNNEISEKSEIFDDQFSVERPDGSNFTLKIRSTKLEDSAMYFCASSEVLAGDEQYFGPGTRLTVT.

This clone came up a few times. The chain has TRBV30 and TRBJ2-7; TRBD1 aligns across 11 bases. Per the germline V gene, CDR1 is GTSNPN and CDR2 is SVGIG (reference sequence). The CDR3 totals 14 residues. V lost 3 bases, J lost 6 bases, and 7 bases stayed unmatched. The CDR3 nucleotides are TGTGCCTGGAGGCATACCGGGACAGGGGGCGAGCAGTACTTC. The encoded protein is CAWRHTGTGGEQYF.